This TCR beta chain emerged from a study of T cell responses to AZD1222 COVID-19 vaccine. At the level of the study: Second-dose intervals near 4 or 12 weeks were combined. Findings of the study overall: Researchers report vaccine-associated CD4 TCRs spanning spike, with dominance at 160-218 and 743-854. Spike-specific TCR breadth and depth went up after people got two AZD1222 doses.

The CDR3 runs to 14 residues. V was trimmed by 4 bases and J by 3 bases, leaving 13 bases between them. Germline V gene data show CDR1 as SGHNT and CDR2 as YYREEE (reference sequence). As regards this clone: The antigen is not known.

Libraries were prepared by immunoSEQ multiplex PCR; TCRdb keeps only in-frame clonotypes and omits some of them. The sample lists 75,000 to 85,000 clones, around nine tenths occurring once. The sequenced sample was peripheral blood, obtained on day 0 of AZD1222 vaccination. This chain uses TRBV5-4 with TRBJ2-5, with TRBD2 as a possible D gene (5 bases). The sequence derives from an adult in good health. DNA of the CDR3: TGTGCCAGCAGCCCGGCGTGGGGAGAAGAGACCCAGTACTTC. Protein product: CASSPAWGEETQYF. Drawing the rest from reference TRBV5-4 and TRBJ2-5, the complete variable domain is ETGVTQSPTHLIKTRGQQVTLRCSSQSGHNTVSWYQQALGQGPQFIFQYYREEENGRGNFPPRFSGLQFPNYSSELNVNALELDDSALYLCASSPAWGEETQYFGPGTRLLVL.